This TCR beta chain was observed in a study of cytomegalovirus exposure and HLA in healthy donors. The PCR was carried out with 60 Vbeta primers and 13 Jbeta primers. Some clones are missing from TCRdb's copy, which holds only in-frame ones; the method was immunoSEQ multiplex PCR. The sample has approximately 260,000 clones; about nine tenths are singletons. V shed 2 bases, J shed 4 bases, and the junction held 7 bases outside the gene matches. From germline, CDR1 is SGHAT and CDR2 FQNNGV. There are 16 residues in the CDR3. Sequenced input: PBMCs. The TCR originated in a girl aged 2 to 10 in good health and CMV-seronegative. V gene TRBV11-2 combines with J gene TRBJ2-3, with 9 bases aligning to TRBD2. The CDR3 bases are TGTGCCAGCAGCTTACGGGCGGGGGGGCACCCAGATACGCAGTATTTT. It translates to CASSLRAGGHPDTQYF.